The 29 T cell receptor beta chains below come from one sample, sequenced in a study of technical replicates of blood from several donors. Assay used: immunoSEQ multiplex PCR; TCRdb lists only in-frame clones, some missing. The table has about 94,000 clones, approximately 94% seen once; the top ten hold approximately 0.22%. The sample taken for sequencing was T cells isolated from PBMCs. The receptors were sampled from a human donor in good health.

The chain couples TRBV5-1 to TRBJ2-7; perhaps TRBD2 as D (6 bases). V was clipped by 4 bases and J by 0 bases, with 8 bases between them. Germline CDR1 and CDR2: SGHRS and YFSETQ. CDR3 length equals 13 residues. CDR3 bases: TGCGCCAGCAGCCCGGGGGACTCCTACGAGCAGTACTTC. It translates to CASSPGDSYEQYF.

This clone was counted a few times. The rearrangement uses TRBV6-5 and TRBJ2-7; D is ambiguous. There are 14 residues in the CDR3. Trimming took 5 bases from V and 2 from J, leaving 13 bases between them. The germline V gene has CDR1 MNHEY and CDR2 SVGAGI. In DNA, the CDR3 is TGTGCCAGCAGTCAACGTGCCAGGCCCTACGAGCAGTACTTC. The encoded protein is CASSQRARPYEQYF.

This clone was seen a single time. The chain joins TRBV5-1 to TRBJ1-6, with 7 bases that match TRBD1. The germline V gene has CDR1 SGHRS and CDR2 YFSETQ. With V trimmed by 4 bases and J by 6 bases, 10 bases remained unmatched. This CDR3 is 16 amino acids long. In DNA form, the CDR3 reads TGCGCCAGCAGCCATTTCAGACAGGGTAGTAATTCACCCCTCCACTTT. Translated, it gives CASSHFRQGSNSPLHF.

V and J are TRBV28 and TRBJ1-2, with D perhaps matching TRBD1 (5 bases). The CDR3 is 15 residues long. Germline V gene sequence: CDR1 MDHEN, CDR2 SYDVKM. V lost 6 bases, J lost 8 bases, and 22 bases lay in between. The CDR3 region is CASSTLGGFERGYTF. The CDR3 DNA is TGTGCCAGCAGCACCCTGGGGGGGTTTGAAAGAGGCTACACCTTC.

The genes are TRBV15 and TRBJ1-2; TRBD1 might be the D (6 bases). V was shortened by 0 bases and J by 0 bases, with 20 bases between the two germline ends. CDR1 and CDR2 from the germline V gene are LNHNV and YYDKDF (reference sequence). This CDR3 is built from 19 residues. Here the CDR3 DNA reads TGTGCCACCAGCAGAGATAGGATTGGGGGCCCTAAGGCTAACTATGGCTACACCTTC. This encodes CATSRDRIGGPKANYGYTF.

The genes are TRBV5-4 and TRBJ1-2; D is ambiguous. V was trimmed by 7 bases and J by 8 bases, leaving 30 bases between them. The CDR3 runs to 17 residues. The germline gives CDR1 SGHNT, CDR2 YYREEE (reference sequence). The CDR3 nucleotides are TGTGCCAGCCGGTCGCCGAGCGGCCCCCCCGGCTCGGGAGGCTACACCTTC. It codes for CASRSPSGPPGSGGYTF. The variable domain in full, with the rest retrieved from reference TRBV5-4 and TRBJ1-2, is ETGVTQSPTHLIKTRGQQVTLRCSSQSGHNTVSWYQQALGQGPQFIFQYYREEENGRGNFPPRFSGLQFPNYSSELNVNALELDDSALYLCASRSPSGPPGSGGYTFGSGTRLTVV.

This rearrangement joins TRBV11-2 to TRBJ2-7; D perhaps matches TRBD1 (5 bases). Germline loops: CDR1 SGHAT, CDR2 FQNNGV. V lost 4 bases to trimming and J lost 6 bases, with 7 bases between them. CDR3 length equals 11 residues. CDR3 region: CASSSDSEQYF. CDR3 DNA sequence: TGTGCCAGCAGCTCCGACAGCGAGCAGTACTTC.

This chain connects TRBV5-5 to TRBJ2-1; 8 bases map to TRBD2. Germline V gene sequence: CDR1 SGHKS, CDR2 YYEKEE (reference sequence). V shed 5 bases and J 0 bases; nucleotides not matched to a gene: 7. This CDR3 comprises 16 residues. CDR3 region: CASRFPGGDSYNEQFF. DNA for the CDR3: TGTGCCAGCAGGTTCCCGGGAGGGGACTCCTACAATGAGCAGTTCTTC. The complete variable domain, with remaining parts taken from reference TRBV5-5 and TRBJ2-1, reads DAGVTQSPTHLIKTRGQQVTLRCSPISGHKSVSWYQQVLGQGPQFIFQYYEKEERGRGNFPDRFSARQFPNYSSELNVNALLLGDSALYLCASRFPGGDSYNEQFFGPGTRLTVL.

The CDR3 sequence is CSVDRGKETQYF. CDR3 DNA: TGCAGCGTTGATCGGGGGAAAGAGACCCAGTACTTC. V and J are TRBV29-1 and TRBJ2-5, with a weak D call TRBD2 (6 bases). The length of the CDR3 is 12 residues. V lost 3 bases, J lost 3 bases, and 8 bases lay in between. Germline V CDR1 and CDR2: SQVTM, ANQGSEA.

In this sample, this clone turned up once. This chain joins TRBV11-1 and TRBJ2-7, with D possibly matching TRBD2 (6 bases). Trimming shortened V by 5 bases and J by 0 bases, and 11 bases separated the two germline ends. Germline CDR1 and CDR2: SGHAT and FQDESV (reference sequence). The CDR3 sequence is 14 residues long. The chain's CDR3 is CASSPAGTSYEQYF. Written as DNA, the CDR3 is TGTGCCAGCAGCCCGGCGGGGACCTCCTACGAGCAGTACTTC.

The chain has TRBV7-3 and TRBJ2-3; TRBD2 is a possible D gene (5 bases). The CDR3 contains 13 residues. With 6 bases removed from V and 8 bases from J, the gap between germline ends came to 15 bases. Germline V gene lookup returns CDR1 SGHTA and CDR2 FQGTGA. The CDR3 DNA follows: TGTGCCAGCAGTTCACTAGAGGCCCCTACGCAGTATTTT. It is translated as CASSSLEAPTQYF. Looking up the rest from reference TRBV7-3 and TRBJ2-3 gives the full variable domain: GAGVSQTPSNKVTEKGKYVELRCDPISGHTALYWYRQSLGQGPEFLIYFQGTGAADDSGLPNDRFFAVRPEGSVSTLKIQRTERGDSAVYLCASSSLEAPTQYFGPGTRLTVL.

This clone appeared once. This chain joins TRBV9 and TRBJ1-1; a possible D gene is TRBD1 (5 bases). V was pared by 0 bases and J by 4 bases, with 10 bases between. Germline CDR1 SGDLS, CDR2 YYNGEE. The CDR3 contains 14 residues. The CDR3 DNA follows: TGTGCCAGCAGCGTAGCAGGGCCGGGCACTGAAGCTTTCTTT. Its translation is CASSVAGPGTEAFF.

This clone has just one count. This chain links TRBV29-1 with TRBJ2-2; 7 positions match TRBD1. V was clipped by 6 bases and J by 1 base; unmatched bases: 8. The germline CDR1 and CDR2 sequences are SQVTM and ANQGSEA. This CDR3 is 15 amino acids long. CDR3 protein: CSVVTGTVNTGELFF. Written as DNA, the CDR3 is TGCAGCGTAGTAACCGGGACAGTGAACACCGGGGAGCTGTTTTTT.

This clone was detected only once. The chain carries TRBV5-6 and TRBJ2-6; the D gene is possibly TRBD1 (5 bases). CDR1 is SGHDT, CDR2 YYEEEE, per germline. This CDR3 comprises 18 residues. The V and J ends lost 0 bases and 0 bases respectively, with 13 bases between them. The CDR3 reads CASSLEVDSYSGANVLTF. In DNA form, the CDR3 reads TGTGCCAGCAGCTTGGAGGTAGACAGTTACTCTGGGGCCAACGTCCTGACTTTC.

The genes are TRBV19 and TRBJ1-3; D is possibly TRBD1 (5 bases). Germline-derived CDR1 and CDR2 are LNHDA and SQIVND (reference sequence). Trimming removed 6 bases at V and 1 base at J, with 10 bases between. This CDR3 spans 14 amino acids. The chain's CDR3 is CASSEQASGNTIYF. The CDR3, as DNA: TGTGCCAGTAGCGAACAGGCATCTGGAAACACCATATATTTT.

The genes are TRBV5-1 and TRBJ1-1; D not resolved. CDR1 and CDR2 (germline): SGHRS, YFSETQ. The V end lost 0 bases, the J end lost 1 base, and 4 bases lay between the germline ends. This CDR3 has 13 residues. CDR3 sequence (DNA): TGCGCCAGCAGCTTGGACTCGAACACTGAAGCTTTCTTT. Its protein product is CASSLDSNTEAFF.

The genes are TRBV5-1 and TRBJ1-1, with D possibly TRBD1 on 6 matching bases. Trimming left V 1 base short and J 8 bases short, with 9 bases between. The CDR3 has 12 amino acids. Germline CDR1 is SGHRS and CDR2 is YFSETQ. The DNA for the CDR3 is TGCGCCAGCAGCTTGACAGGGCAGGAAGCTTTCTTT. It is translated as CASSLTGQEAFF.

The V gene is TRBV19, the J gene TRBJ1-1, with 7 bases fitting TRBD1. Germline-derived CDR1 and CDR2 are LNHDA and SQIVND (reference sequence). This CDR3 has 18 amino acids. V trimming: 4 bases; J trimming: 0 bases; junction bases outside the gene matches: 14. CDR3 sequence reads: CASSSLRQGLAMNTEAFF. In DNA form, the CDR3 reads TGTGCCAGTAGTAGCTTACGACAGGGCCTCGCGATGAACACTGAAGCTTTCTTT.

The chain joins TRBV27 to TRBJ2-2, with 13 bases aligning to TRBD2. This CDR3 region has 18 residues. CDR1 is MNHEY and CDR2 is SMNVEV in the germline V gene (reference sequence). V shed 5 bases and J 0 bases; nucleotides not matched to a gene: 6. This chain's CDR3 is CASSPGLAGISNTGELFF. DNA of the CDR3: TGTGCCAGCAGTCCGGGACTAGCGGGAATCTCGAACACCGGGGAGCTGTTTTTT.

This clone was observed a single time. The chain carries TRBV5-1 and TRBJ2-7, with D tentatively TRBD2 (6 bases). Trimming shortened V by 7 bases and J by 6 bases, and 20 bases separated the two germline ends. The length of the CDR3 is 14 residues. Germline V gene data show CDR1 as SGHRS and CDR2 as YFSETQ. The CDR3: CASVAEENRREQYF. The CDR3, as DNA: TGCGCCAGCGTAGCGGAGGAGAATCGGCGCGAGCAGTACTTC. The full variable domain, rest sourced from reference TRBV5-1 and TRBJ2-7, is KAGVTQTPRYLIKTRGQQVTLSCSPISGHRSVSWYQQTPGQGLQFLFEYFSETQRNKGNFPGRFSGRQFSNSRSEMNVSTLELGDSALYLCASVAEENRREQYFGPGTRLTVT.

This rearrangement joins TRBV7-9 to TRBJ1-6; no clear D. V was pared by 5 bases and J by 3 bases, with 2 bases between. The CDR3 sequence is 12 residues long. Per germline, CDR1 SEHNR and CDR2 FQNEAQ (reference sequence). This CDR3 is CASSHYNSPLHF. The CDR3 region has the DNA TGTGCCAGCAGCCACTATAATTCACCCCTCCACTTT.

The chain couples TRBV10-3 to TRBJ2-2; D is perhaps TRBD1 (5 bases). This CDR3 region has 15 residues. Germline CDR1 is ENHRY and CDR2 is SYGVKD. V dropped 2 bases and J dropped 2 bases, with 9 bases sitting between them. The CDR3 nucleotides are TGTGCCATCAGTGAGGGGGCTAGTAACACCGGGGAGCTGTTTTTT. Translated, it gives CAISEGASNTGELFF.

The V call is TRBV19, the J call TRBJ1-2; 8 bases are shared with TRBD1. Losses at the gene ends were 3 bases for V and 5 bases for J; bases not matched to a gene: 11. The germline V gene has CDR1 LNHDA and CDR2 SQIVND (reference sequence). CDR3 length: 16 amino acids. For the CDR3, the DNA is TGTGCCAGTAGTATCTTTATGTCGGACAGGGATTATGGCTACACCTTC. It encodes CASSIFMSDRDYGYTF.

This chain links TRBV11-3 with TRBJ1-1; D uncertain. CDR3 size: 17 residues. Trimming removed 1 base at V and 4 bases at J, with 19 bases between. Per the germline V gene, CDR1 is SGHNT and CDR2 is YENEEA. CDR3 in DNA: TGTGCCAGCAGCTTAGTGGCGCTGGGAGGCAGAGCCACTGAAGCTTTCTTT. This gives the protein CASSLVALGGRATEAFF.

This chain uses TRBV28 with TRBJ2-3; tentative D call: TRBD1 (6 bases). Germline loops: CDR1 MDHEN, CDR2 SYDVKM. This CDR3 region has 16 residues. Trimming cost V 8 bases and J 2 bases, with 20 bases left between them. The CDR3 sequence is CASSGNRQDPTDTQYF. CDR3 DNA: TGTGCCAGCTCCGGTAACCGACAGGATCCCACAGATACGCAGTATTTT. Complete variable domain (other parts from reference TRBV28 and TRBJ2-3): DVKVTQSSRYLVKRTGEKVFLECVQDMDHENMFWYRQDPGLGLRLIYFSYDVKMKEKGDIPEGYSVSREKKERFSLILESASTNQTSMYLCASSGNRQDPTDTQYFGPGTRLTVL.

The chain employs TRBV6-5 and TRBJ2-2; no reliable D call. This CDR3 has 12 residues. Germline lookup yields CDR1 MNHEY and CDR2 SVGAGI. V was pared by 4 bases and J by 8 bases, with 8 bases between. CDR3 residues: CASSSEVGELFF. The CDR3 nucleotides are TGTGCCAGCAGTTCCGAGGTTGGGGAGCTGTTTTTT.

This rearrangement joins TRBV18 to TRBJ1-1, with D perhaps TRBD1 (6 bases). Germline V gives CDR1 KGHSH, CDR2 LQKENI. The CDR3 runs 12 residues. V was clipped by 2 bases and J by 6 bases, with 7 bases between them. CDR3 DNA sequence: TGTGCCAGCTCACCAAGGACAGCTGAAGCTTTCTTT. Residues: CASSPRTAEAFF.

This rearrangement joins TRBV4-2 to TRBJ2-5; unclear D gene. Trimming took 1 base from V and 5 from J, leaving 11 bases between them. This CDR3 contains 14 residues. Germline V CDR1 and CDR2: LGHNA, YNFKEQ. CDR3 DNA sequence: TGTGCCAGCAGCCAAGGCACAGCCGGCGAGACCCAGTACTTC. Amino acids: CASSQGTAGETQYF.

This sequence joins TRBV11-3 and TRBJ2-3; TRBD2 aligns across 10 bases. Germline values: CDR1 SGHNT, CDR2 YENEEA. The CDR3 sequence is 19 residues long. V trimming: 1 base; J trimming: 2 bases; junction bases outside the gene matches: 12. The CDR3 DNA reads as TGTGCCAGCAGCTTAGTTGATTTTCTAGCGGGGGACCACACAGATACGCAGTATTTT. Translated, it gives CASSLVDFLAGDHTDTQYF.